These T cell receptor beta chains were read from a single sample in a study of blood T cell repertoires in COVID-19. Data came from immunoSEQ multiplex PCR; TCRdb stores just in-frame clones and leaves some out. The table records some 200,000 clones, approximately 80% of them present only once. The source material was PBMCs or T cells enriched from blood (not recorded which). These receptors originate from a woman in her forties or fifties who had recovered from COVID-19. Each CDR3 is given with its conserved first and last residue. D genes are given only for firm matches.

TRBJ2-7 NA TRBV6-2/TRBV6-3 CASSYSPRGIYEQYF
TRBJ1-5 NA TRBV2 CASSELEGNQPQHF
TRBJ2-2 NA TRBV7-2 CASSLMVGGGELFF
TRBJ1-2 NA TRBV28 CASSLGPGLQGYTF
TRBJ1-2 NA TRBV19 CASSQTLYGYTF
TRBJ2-3 TRBD2 TRBV28 CASSPSPGLGASTDTQYF
TRBJ1-1 NA TRBV12-3/TRBV12-4 CASTSRNTEAFF
TRBJ1-5 TRBD1 TRBV27 CASSRTGGGQPQHF
TRBJ2-1 TRBD2 TRBV30 CAWSGLAGSSSYNEQFF
TRBJ2-1 NA TRBV27 CASKNTPQAYNEQFF
TRBJ2-5 NA TRBV29-1 CSVRAGTAQETQYF
TRBJ1-2 NA TRBV18 CASSDQEGVASYGYTF
TRBJ1-5 TRBD1 TRBV19 CASSADRVAGQPQHF
TRBJ2-7 NA TRBV20-1 CSASLAPPRSYEQYF
TRBJ1-5 NA TRBV3-1/TRBV3-2 CASSQGGAKSLYSNQPQHF
TRBJ2-5 NA TRBV5-1 CASSHRSGETQYF
TRBJ1-2 NA TRBV5-1 CASSLASGGGYTF
TRBJ1-2 NA TRBV3-1/TRBV3-2 CASSQGRGGETGYTF
TRBJ1-6 NA TRBV5-1 CASRRPDSPLHF
TRBJ2-5 NA TRBV12-3/TRBV12-4 CASSTARETQYF
TRBJ1-2 TRBD1 TRBV4-1 CASSLDRAANYGYTF
TRBJ1-5 NA TRBV25-1 CAPSSEIWASNQPQHF
TRBJ2-3 TRBD1 TRBV5-1 CASYEQGADTQYF
TRBJ1-2 TRBD1 TRBV6-5 CASSRKDREGGYTF
TRBJ2-7 TRBD1 TRBV27 CASSAQGQSYEQYF
TRBJ2-2 NA TRBV19 CASSAGRRSNTGELFF
TRBJ1-2 TRBD1 TRBV24-1 CATSEGGGDGYTF